Presented here are 11 T cell receptor beta chains from one specimen sequenced in a study of blood T cell repertoires in COVID-19. TCRdb's table, derived via immunoSEQ multiplex PCR, lists solely in-frame clones and lacks some. The sample consists of some 200,000 clones, around 81% of them appearing once. Specimen: peripheral blood. Every receptor here comes from a human donor with acute or convalescent COVID-19. The donor label of this sample is uncertain.

The genes are TRBV9 and TRBJ2-3; no firm D call. This CDR3 comprises 14 residues. Trimming stripped 0 bases from V and 2 bases from J, with 7 bases between. CDR1 and CDR2 (germline): SGDLS, YYNGEE. Here the CDR3 reads CASSVATSTDTQYF. CDR3 sequence (DNA): TGTGCCAGCAGCGTAGCTACCTCCACAGATACGCAGTATTTT.

The rearrangement uses TRBV28 and TRBJ2-7; TRBD1 matches at 8 bases. J lost 3 bases, V lost 6 bases, and 13 bases had no gene match. There are 16 residues in the CDR3. CDR1 is MDHEN and CDR2 is SYDVKM in the germline V gene. In DNA, the CDR3 is TGTGCCAGCAGCTCGCAGGGGGCGGGGAACTACTACGAGCAGTACTTC. Protein: CASSSQGAGNYYEQYF.

This clone was counted a few times. The chain has TRBV6-1 and TRBJ1-5, with 7 nucleotides matching TRBD1. The CDR3 runs to 16 residues. After removal of 1 base from V and 6 bases from J, the junction contained 9 bases not matched to a gene. The germline V gene has CDR1 MNHNS and CDR2 SASEGT. CDR3 loop: CASSEEEGARAQPQHF. The CDR3 DNA sequence: TGTGCCAGCAGTGAAGAGGAGGGGGCGCGAGCTCAGCCCCAGCATTTT.

This chain links TRBV21-1 with TRBJ1-2; the DNA was not used to check the table's D call, TRBD1. TRBV21-1 is noted as a pseudogene. The CDR3 loop spans 14 amino acids. CDR3 sequence (DNA): TGTGCCAGCAGCAAACCAAGACAGGGACGGGGCTACACCTTC. This sequence encodes CASSKPRQGRGYTF.

The CDR3 loop reads CAWGLQGHQPQHF. In DNA form, the CDR3 reads TGTGCCTGGGGTTTACAGGGCCATCAGCCCCAGCATTTT. The rearrangement uses TRBV30 and TRBJ1-5, with D possibly being TRBD1 (6 bases). Germline V CDR1 and CDR2: GTSNPN, SVGIG (reference sequence). V lost 5 bases, J lost 5 bases, and 13 bases lay in between. CDR3 length equals 13 residues.

This chain joins TRBV5-1 and TRBJ2-5; tentative D call: TRBD2 (6 bases). V shed 4 bases and J shed 5 bases, with 18 bases lying between them. The CDR3 runs 15 residues. From germline, CDR1 is SGHRS and CDR2 YFSETQ. The CDR3 is CASSPEVAAGETQYF. The CDR3 DNA reads TGCGCCAGCAGCCCTGAGGTGGCGGCGGGGGAGACCCAGTACTTC.

The chain recombines TRBV6-6 with TRBJ2-1, with 8 nucleotides matching TRBD2. The V segment lost 7 bases and the J segment 4 bases; nucleotides outside the gene matches: 6. The germline V gene encodes CDR1 MNHNY and CDR2 SVGAGI (reference sequence). The CDR3 has 14 residues. CDR3 residues: CASTKLAVYNEQFF. Here the CDR3 DNA reads TGTGCCAGCACAAAACTAGCGGTTTACAATGAGCAGTTCTTC.

This clone was counted between two and nine times. The chain has TRBV7-9 and TRBJ1-3; D is uncertain. The CDR3 covers 16 residues. CDR1 is SEHNR, CDR2 FQNEAQ, per germline (reference sequence). Between the trimmed V and J ends, which lost 5 bases and 0 bases, there was a span of 14 bases. This CDR3 is CASSLTLKSSGNTIYF. In DNA form, the CDR3 reads TGTGCCAGCAGCCTGACACTTAAGAGCTCTGGAAACACCATATATTTT. The whole variable domain, remainder taken from reference TRBV7-9 and TRBJ1-3, is DTGVSQNPRHKITKRGQNVTFRCDPISEHNRLYWYRQTLGQGPEFLTYFQNEAQLEKSRLLSDRFSAERPKGSFSTLEIQRTEQGDSAMYLCASSLTLKSSGNTIYFGEGSWLTVV.

This chain links TRBV28 with TRBJ1-6; D is possibly TRBD1 (5 bases). CDR1 and CDR2 from the germline V gene are MDHEN and SYDVKM. This CDR3 comprises 16 residues. With 3 bases removed from V and 6 bases from J, the gap between germline ends came to 15 bases. The CDR3 here is CASSFGGSFPNSPLHF. The CDR3 DNA is TGTGCCAGCAGTTTCGGGGGGTCTTTCCCTAATTCACCCCTCCACTTT.

This clone was observed a handful of times. This rearrangement joins TRBV4-2 to TRBJ2-7, with D maybe TRBD1 (5 bases). Germline V lookup: CDR1 LGHNA, CDR2 YNFKEQ. V gave up 4 bases and J gave up 5 bases, with 18 bases separating them. This CDR3 region has 15 residues. CDR3 in amino acids: CASSPVGQGGHEQYF. The CDR3 DNA reads TGTGCCAGCAGCCCCGTCGGGCAGGGTGGCCACGAGCAGTACTTC.

This clone has a count of ten or more. The chain carries TRBV4-1 and TRBJ1-4; TRBD1 agrees at 9 bases. The length of the CDR3 is 16 residues. V shed 0 bases and J 5 bases; nucleotides not matched to a gene: 4. Germline lookup yields CDR1 MGHRA and CDR2 YSYEKL. The CDR3 sequence is CASSQDSGTGNEKLFF. The CDR3 DNA is TGCGCCAGCAGCCAAGACAGCGGGACAGGGAATGAAAAACTGTTTTTT.